This T cell receptor (beta chain) emerged from a study of regulatory T cells in long-lasting Graves disease. General study findings and limits: Having few samples may have compromised the accuracy. Whereas new patients shared about a thousand public clonotypes, persistent patients shared more, at approximately 2,700.

HTBI primers from iRepertoire and Arm-PCR of CDR3 regions yielded the TCR beta libraries. Methods used by the authors: Throughout the samples, researchers identified roughly 60 TRBV and some 13 TRBJ segments. TCRdb re-called the multiplex PCR reads with MiXCR, one entry per CDR3 protein. TCRdb's processing, not the authors' own work, is the source of the V and J calls. This sample has 450,000 to 650,000 distinct CDR3 sequences, with around 16% found just once. Germline CDR1 and CDR2: MNHEY and SVGEGT. The CDR3 totals 14 residues. Trimming removed 11 bases from V and 2 bases from J, with 19 bases in between. Turning to this clonotype: Its antigen is unidentified.

Time point specified: newly diagnosed GD, antithyroid drugs for less than 3 months. PBMCs provided the RNA from which the TCR library was made. The same sample was also studied in work on T cells in Graves' hyperthyroidism and ophthalmopathy. From that study: Hyperthyroidism of Graves' type that showed no ophthalmopathy progression within 18 months was stable.

This chain links TRBV6-2 or TRBV6-3 with TRBJ2-7, with D possibly being TRBD1 or TRBD2 (6 bases each). This TCR was sampled from a woman aged 35-60 years with Graves disease. Sequences were derived from peripheral blood mononuclear cells (PBMCs), sampled at new diagnosis, from a patient treated with antithyroid drugs. This CDR3 is CAARRVEGAYEQYF. In nucleotides, the CDR3 is TGTGCCGCCCGGAGGGTTGAGGGGGCCTACGAGCAGTACTTC.